The T cell receptor (beta chain) described here comes from a study of T cell responses to AZD1222 COVID-19 vaccine. Measured with immunoSEQ multiplex PCR; TCRdb has only the in-frame clones, and not every one. The table includes 130,000 or so clones, over 85% detected once. The CDR3 is 13 residues long. The V end lost 4 bases, the J end lost 5 bases, and 8 bases lay between the germline ends. Germline CDR1 reads SNHLY; CDR2 reads FYNNEI. The receptor's source is an adult in good health. The V call is TRBV2, the J call TRBJ1-4; D gene uncertain. Sequencing was performed on peripheral blood, taken on day 0 of AZD1222 vaccination. As DNA, the CDR3 is TGTGCCAGCAGTGGGATAGAAAATGAAAAACTGTTTTTT. It encodes CASSGIENEKLFF.